Listed here are 9 T cell receptor beta chains from one sample, sequenced in a study of persistence of HIV-infected CD4 T cells. Stimulation used approximately 9.1 ug/mL lysate from CMV-infected fibroblasts. Responding CD4+ T cells were sorted by upregulation of both CD40 ligand and CD69. This was the immunoSEQ version 4 assay in survey mode. The assay was immunoSEQ multiplex PCR, and TCRdb's table has in-frame clones only and misses some. Among several thousand clones listed, just over 60% were seen once. No antigen is known for these receptors. The sequencing here drew on CD4+ T cells sorted from PBMCs after roughly 19-hour stimulation, taken from a patient who received antiretroviral therapy. Every receptor here comes from an adult man with HIV who was CMV-seropositive.

The rearrangement uses TRBV4-1 and TRBJ2-1; 7 nucleotides align to TRBD2. V dropped 0 bases and J dropped 7; count of bases not matched to a gene: 9. Germline CDR1 is MGHRA and CDR2 is YSYEKL. This CDR3 contains 16 residues. The CDR3 nucleotides read TGCGCCAGCAGCCAAGATCCTAGCGGTAAGGGAAATGAGCAGTTCTTC. Amino acid sequence: CASSQDPSGKGNEQFF.

The chain combines TRBV30 with TRBJ1-6; 10 bases fit TRBD1. The CDR3 loop spans 15 amino acids. Germline-derived CDR1 and CDR2 are GTSNPN and SVGIG (reference sequence). The J segment lost 6 bases and the V segment lost 3 bases, leaving 5 bases of the junction unmatched. The CDR3 sequence is CAWRGRQGANSPLHF. Written as DNA, the CDR3 is TGTGCCTGGAGGGGAAGACAGGGGGCTAATTCACCCCTCCACTTT.

The chain links TRBV29-1 to TRBJ2-3, with 8 bases matching TRBD2. Germline values: CDR1 SQVTM, CDR2 ANQGSEA. Trimming took 5 bases from V and 2 from J; bases not matched to a gene: 6. This CDR3 is 14 amino acids long. As DNA, the CDR3 is TGCAGCGTTACAGAGCGGGGGCTCACAGATACGCAGTATTTT. It codes for CSVTERGLTDTQYF.

This sequence joins TRBV10-3 and TRBJ1-1; D call uncertain. Trimming cost V 3 bases and J 7 bases, with 15 bases left between them. Looked up from germline, CDR1 is ENHRY and CDR2 is SYGVKD. This CDR3 has 14 residues. In nucleotides, the CDR3 is TGTGCCATCAGTGAATTTGCGGGTGGGGATGAAGCTTTCTTT. It codes for CAISEFAGGDEAFF.

V is TRBV30 and J is TRBJ1-1; D might be TRBD1 (5 bases). The CDR3 covers 11 residues. V was pared by 8 bases and J by 5 bases, with 12 bases between. Germline CDR1 reads GTSNPN; CDR2 reads SVGIG (reference sequence). The DNA for the CDR3 is TGTGCCCTGAACGGGGGGACTGAAGCTTTCTTT. This sequence encodes CALNGGTEAFF.

The rearrangement links TRBV7-9 to TRBJ2-1, with D maybe TRBD1 (6 bases). This CDR3 is 15 amino acids long. Deletions cut 1 base from V and 2 bases from J, with 9 bases between. Germline loops: CDR1 SEHNR, CDR2 FQNEAQ (reference sequence). Here the CDR3 reads CASSLVQGTYNEQFF. CDR3 coding DNA: TGTGCCAGCAGCTTAGTCCAGGGGACCTACAATGAGCAGTTCTTC.

This chain connects TRBV4-2 to TRBJ2-3, with D perhaps being TRBD1 or TRBD2 (5 bases each). The CDR3 is 15 amino acids. Deletions cut 3 bases from V and 2 bases from J, with 12 bases between. The V gene's germline CDR1 is LGHNA and CDR2 YNFKEQ. CDR3 sequence: CASSQDGTITDTQYF. Written as DNA, the CDR3 is TGTGCCAGCAGCCAGGACGGGACGATCACAGATACGCAGTATTTT.

This clone was seen a handful of times. This chain connects TRBV27 to TRBJ1-5; TRBD1 aligns across 9 bases. The J segment lost 2 bases and the V segment lost 5 bases, leaving 16 bases of the junction unmatched. This CDR3 has 19 residues. Germline V lookup: CDR1 MNHEY, CDR2 SMNVEV (reference sequence). In DNA, the CDR3 is TGTGCCAGCAGTAACCCGGGACAGGGAGTTATTTTTGGCAATCAGCCCCAGCATTTT. It is translated as CASSNPGQGVIFGNQPQHF.

This clone was found a few times. V gene TRBV27 combines with J gene TRBJ1-1, with 12 bases aligning to TRBD1. The CDR3 covers 15 residues. V lost 7 bases to trimming and J lost 1 base; unmatched junction nucleotides: 4. Per germline, CDR1 MNHEY and CDR2 SMNVEV (reference sequence). CDR3 in amino acids: CASTPGQGANTEAFF. The CDR3 region has the DNA TGTGCCAGCACCCCGGGACAGGGGGCGAACACTGAAGCTTTCTTT.